This T cell receptor beta chain was sequenced for a study of tumor-infiltrating lymphocytes in glioblastoma multiforme. General study findings and limits: The TCR and somatic mutation analysis included just one glioblastoma patient. T cells were not sorted into functional subsets.

On this clonotype itself: Its antigen is unknown. One end of the junction fails to match germline, which may point to a read error.

TCRB libraries came from RNA via three nested multiplex PCR rounds. TCRB-specific cDNA synthesis used 0.5 to 0.65 ug of total RNA. MiXCR was run by TCRdb on the multiplex PCR reads, yielding one entry per CDR3 protein. The sample shows approximately 30,000 distinct CDR3 sequences, 50% to 75% of them seen only once. CDR3 length equals 13 residues. The germline CDR1 and CDR2 sequences are MNHNY and SVGAGI (reference sequence). The specimen sequenced was brain tumor tissue. The clonotype comes from a male donor with glioblastoma. This rearrangement joins TRBV6-6 to TRBJ1-1; D uncertain. For the CDR3, the DNA is TGTGCCAGCAGTTATGGCGGGAGCACCGAAGCTATCTTT. Translating gives CASSYGGSTEAIF.